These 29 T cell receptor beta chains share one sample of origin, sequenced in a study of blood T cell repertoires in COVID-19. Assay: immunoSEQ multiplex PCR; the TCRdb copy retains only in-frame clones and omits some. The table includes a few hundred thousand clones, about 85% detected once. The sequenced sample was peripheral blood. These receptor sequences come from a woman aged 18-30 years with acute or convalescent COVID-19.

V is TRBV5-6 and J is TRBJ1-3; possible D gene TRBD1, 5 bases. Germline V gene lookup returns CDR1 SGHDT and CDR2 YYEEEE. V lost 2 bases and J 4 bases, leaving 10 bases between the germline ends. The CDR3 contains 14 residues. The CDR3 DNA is TGTGCCAGCAGCTTTTTGCAGGGAGGAAACACCATATATTTT. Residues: CASSFLQGGNTIYF.

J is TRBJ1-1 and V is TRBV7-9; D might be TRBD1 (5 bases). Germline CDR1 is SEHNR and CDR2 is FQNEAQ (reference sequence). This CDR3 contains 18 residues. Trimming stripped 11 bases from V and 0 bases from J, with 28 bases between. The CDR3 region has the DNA TGTGCCTGGGTTTCTCCCTCCGGTTATAGGGGCCTGAACACTGAAGCTTTCTTT. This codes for CAWVSPSGYRGLNTEAFF.

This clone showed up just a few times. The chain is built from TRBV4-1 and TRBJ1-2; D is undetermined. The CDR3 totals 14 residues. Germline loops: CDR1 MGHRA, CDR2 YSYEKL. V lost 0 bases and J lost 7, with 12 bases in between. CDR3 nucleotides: TGCGCCAGCAGCCAAGAATTTGTCTCGTTTGGCTACACCTTC. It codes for CASSQEFVSFGYTF.

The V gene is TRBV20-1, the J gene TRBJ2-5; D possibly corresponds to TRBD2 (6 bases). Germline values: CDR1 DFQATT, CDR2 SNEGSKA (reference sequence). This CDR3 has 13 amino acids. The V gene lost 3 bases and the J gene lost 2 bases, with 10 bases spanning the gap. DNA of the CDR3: TGCAGTGCTAGTAACGCGGGGCAAGAGACCCAGTACTTC. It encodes CSASNAGQETQYF.

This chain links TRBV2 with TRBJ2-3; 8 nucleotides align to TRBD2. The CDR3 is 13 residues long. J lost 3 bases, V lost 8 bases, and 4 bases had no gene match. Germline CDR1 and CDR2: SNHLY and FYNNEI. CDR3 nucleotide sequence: TGTGCCAGCGTCGAGCGGGAGACAGATACGCAGTATTTT. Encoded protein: CASVERETDTQYF. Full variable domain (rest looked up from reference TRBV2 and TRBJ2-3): EPEVTQTPSHQVTQMGQEVILRCVPISNHLYFYWYRQILGQKVEFLVSFYNNEISEKSEIFDDQFSVERPDGSNFTLKIRSTKLEDSAMYFCASVERETDTQYFGPGTRLTVL.

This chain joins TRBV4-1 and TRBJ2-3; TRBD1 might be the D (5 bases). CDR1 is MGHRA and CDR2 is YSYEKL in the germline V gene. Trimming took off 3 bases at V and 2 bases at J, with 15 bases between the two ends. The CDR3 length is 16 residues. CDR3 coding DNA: TGCGCCAGCAGCCACCCTGTCAGGGATACCACAGATACGCAGTATTTT. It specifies CASSHPVRDTTDTQYF.

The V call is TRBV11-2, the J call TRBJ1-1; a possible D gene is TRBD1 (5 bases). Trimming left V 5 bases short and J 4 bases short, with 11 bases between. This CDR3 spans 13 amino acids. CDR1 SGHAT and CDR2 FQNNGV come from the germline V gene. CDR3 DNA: TGTGCCAGCAGCCAGGGCTGGGGCACTGAAGCTTTCTTT. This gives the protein CASSQGWGTEAFF.

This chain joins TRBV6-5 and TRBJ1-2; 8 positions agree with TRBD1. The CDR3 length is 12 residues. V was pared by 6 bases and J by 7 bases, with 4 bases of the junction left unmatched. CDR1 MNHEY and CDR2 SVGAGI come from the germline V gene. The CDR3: CASRAGTGGYTF. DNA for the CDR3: TGTGCCAGCAGGGCCGGGACAGGTGGCTACACCTTC.

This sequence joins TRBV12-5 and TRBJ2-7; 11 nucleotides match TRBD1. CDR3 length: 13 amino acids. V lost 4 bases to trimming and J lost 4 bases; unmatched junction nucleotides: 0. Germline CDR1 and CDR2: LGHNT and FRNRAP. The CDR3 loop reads CASGWDRGYEQYF. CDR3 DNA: TGTGCTAGTGGTTGGGACAGGGGGTACGAGCAGTACTTC.

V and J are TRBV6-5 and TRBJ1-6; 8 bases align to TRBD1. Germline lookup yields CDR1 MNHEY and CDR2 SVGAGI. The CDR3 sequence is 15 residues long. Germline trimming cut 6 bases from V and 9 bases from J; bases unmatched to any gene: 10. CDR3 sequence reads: CASSPAEDRASPLHF. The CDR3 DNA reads TGTGCCAGCAGCCCCGCTGAGGACAGGGCTTCACCCCTCCACTTT.

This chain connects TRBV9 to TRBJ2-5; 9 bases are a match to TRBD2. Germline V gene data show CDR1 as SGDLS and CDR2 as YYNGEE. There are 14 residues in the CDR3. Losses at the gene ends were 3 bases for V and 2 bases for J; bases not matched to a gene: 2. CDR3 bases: TGTGCCAGCAGCGAGACTAGCGGACAAGAGACCCAGTACTTC. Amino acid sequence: CASSETSGQETQYF.

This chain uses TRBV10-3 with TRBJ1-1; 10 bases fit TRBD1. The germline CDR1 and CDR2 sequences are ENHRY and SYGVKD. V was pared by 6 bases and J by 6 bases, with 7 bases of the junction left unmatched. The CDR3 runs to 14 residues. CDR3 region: CAIRSGTGVPEAFF. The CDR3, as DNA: TGTGCCATCAGATCAGGGACAGGGGTCCCTGAAGCTTTCTTT.

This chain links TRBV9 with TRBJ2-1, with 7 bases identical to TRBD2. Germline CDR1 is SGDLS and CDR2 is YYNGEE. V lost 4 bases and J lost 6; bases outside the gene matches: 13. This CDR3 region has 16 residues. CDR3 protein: CASSPPPAGVGNEQFF. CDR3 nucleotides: TGTGCCAGCAGCCCCCCTCCCGCGGGGGTAGGCAATGAGCAGTTCTTC. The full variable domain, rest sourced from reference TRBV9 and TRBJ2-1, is DSGVTQTPKHLITATGQRVTLRCSPRSGDLSVYWYQQSLDQGLQFLIQYYNGEERAKGNILERFSAQQFPDLHSELNLSSLELGDSALYFCASSPPPAGVGNEQFFGPGTRLTVL.

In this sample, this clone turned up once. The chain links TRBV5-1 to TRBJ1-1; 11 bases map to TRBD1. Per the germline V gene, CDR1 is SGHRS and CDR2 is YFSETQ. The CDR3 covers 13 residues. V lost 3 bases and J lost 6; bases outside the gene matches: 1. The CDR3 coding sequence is TGCGCCAGCAGCTGGGACAGGGGGTCTGAAGCTTTCTTT. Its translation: CASSWDRGSEAFF.

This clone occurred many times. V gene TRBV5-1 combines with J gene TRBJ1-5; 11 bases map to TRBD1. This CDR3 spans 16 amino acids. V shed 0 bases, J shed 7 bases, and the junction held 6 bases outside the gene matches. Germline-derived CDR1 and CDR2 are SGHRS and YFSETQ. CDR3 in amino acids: CASSLGTGGARQPQHF. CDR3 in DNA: TGCGCCAGCAGCTTGGGGACAGGGGGCGCCCGACAGCCCCAGCATTTT.

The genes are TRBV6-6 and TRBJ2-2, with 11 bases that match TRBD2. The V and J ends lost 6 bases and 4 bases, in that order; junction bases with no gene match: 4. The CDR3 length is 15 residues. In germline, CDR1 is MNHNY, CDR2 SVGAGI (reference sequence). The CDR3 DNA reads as TGTGCCAGCAGCCCCGGGACTAGCGGCACCGGGGAGCTGTTTTTT. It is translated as CASSPGTSGTGELFF.

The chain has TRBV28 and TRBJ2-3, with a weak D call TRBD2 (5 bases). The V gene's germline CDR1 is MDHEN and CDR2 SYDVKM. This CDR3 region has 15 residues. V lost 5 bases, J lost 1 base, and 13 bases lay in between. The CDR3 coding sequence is TGTGCCAGCAGTCTAGCAAGGTTGGGCACAGATACGCAGTATTTT. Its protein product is CASSLARLGTDTQYF.

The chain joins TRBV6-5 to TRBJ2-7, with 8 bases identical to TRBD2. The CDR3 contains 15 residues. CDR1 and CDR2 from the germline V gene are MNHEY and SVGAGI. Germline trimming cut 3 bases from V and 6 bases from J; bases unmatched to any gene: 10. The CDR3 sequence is CASSYLRAGDGEQYF. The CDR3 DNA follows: TGTGCCAGCAGTTATCTTCGAGCGGGGGACGGCGAGCAGTACTTC.

The CDR3 protein is CASRGCIATRCNEKLFF. The DNA for the CDR3 is TGTGCCAGCAGAGGATGTATAGCTACAAGGTGCAATGAAAAACTGTTTTTT. The rearrangement uses TRBV21-1 and TRBJ1-4. TRBV21-1 is shown as a pseudogene. The CDR3 extends over 17 amino acids.

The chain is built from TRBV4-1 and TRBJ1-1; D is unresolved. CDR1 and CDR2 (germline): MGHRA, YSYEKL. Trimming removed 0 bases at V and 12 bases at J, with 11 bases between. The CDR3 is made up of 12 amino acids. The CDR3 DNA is TGCGCCAGCAGCCAAGAACGCCGGGAAACTTTCTTT. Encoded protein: CASSQERRETFF.

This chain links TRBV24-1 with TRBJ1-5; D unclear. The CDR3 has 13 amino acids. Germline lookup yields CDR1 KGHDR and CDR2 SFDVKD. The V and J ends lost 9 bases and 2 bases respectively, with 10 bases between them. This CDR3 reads CATGRGGNQPQHF. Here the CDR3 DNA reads TGTGCCACCGGGAGAGGCGGCAATCAGCCCCAGCATTTT.

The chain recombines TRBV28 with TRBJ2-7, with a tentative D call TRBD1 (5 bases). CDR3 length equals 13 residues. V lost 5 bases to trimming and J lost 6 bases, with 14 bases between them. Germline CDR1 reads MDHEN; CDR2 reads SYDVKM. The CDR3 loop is CASSLLQESEQYF. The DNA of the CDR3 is TGTGCCAGCAGTCTCCTACAGGAGAGCGAGCAGTACTTC.

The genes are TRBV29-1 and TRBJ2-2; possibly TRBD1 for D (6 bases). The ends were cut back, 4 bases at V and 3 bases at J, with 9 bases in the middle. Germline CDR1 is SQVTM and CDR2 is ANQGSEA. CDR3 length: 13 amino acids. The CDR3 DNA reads TGCAGCGTTGCCAGGGGCTACACCGGGGAGCTGTTTTTT. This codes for CSVARGYTGELFF.

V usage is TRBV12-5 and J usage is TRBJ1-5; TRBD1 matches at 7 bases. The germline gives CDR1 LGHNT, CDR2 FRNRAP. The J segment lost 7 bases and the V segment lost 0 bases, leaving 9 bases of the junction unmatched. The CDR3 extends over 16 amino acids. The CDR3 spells CASGLVFGQGEQPQHF. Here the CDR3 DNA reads TGTGCTAGTGGTTTGGTATTTGGGCAGGGGGAACAGCCCCAGCATTTT.

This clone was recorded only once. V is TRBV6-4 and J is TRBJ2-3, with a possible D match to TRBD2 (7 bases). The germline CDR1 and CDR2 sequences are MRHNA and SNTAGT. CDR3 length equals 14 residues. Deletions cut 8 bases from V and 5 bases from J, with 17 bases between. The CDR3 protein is CASVAGGLEDTQYF. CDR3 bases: TGTGCCAGCGTGGCCGGGGGGCTAGAAGATACGCAGTATTTT.

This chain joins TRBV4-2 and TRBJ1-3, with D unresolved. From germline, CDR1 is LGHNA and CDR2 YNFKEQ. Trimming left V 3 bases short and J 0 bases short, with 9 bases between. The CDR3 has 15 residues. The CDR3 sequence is CASSHMRDSGNTIYF. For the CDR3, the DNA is TGTGCCAGCAGCCATATGAGGGACTCTGGAAACACCATATATTTT.

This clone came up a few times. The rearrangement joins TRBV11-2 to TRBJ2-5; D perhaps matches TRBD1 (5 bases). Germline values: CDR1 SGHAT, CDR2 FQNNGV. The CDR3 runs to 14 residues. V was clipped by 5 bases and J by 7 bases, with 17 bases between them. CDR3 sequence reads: CASSTDILGGTQYF. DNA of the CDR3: TGTGCCAGCAGCACGGACATCCTTGGCGGGACCCAGTACTTC.

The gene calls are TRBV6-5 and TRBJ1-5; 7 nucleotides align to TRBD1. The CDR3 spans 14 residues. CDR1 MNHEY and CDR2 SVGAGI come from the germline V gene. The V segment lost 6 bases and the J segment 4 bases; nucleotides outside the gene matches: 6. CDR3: CASSLRGHNQPQHF. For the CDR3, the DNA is TGTGCCAGCAGCCTTAGGGGGCATAATCAGCCCCAGCATTTT.

In DNA, the CDR3 is TGTGCCAGCAGCTCCGGTGAGGATCCCAACGAGCAGTACTTC. Translation: CASSSGEDPNEQYF. The genes are TRBV7-3 and TRBJ2-7; D gene ambiguous. The ends were cut back, 4 bases at V and 5 bases at J, with 15 bases in the middle. CDR1 and CDR2 (germline): SGHTA, FQGTGA. CDR3 length: 14 residues.